The T cell receptor beta chain described here comes from a study of OX40 agonist ivuxolimab in advanced cancers. The protocol was immunoSEQ multiplex PCR, while the TCRdb copy is restricted to in-frame clones and leaves out a portion. The sample lists about 51,000 clones, roughly 80% occurring once. Study conclusions and caveats: CD8+ T cells (on average) carried more expanded clones than CD4+ T cells.

A word on this clone: The antigen remains unidentified.

Germline assignment: CDR1 KGHSH and CDR2 LQKENI. Trimming cost V 1 base and J 2 bases, with 4 bases left between them. This CDR3 spans 13 amino acids. Source: CD4+ or CD8+ T cells sorted from blood, taken in a trial of the OX40 agonist ivuxolimab. The receptor was derived from an adult with an advanced solid tumor such as melanoma, head and neck, liver or kidney cancer. The chain recombines TRBV18 with TRBJ2-3, with D hard to call. The CDR3 loop reads CASSPRNTDTQYF. The CDR3 DNA reads TGTGCCAGCTCACCACGGAACACAGATACGCAGTATTTT.